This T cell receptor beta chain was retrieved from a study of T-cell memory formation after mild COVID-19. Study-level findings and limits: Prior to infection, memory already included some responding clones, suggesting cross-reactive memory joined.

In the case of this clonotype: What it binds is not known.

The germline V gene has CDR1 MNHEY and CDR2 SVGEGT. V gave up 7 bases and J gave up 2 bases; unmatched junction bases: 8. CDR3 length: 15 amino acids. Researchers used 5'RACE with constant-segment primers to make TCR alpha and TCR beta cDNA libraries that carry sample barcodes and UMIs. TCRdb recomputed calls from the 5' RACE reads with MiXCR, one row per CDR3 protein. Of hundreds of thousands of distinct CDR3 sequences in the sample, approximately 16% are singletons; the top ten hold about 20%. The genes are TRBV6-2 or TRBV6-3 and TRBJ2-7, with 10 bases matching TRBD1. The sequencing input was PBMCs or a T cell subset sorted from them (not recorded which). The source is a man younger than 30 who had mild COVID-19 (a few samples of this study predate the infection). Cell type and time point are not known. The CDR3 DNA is TGTGCCAGCACTTCCGGGACAGGGGCCCCCTACGAGCAGTACGTC. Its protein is CASTSGTGAPYEQYV.